The clone carrying this T cell receptor (beta chain) was seen only a few times. Trimming cost V 0 bases and J 5 bases, with 10 bases left between them. The CDR3 contains 14 residues. Germline V gene data show CDR1 as LNHNV and CDR2 as YYDKDF (reference sequence). These data belong to a study of cytotoxic CD8 clonotypes in ibrutinib-treated CLL. In the study overall: Among the patients, 11 presented as relapsed/refractory and around 15 as treatment-naive; 17 to 18 showed unmutated IGHV.

Libraries were prepared by immunoSEQ multiplex PCR; TCRdb keeps only in-frame clonotypes and omits some of them. The repertoire holds tens of thousands of clones, with about two thirds as singletons. This sample comprised PBMCs, obtained at disease progression, from a patient treated with ibrutinib. The sequence was collected from a human donor with chronic lymphocytic leukemia. This sequence joins TRBV15 and TRBJ1-1; D not certain. The CDR3 nucleotides are TGTGCCACCAGCAGAGATTTGACATCAACTGAAGCTTTCTTT. It specifies CATSRDLTSTEAFF.